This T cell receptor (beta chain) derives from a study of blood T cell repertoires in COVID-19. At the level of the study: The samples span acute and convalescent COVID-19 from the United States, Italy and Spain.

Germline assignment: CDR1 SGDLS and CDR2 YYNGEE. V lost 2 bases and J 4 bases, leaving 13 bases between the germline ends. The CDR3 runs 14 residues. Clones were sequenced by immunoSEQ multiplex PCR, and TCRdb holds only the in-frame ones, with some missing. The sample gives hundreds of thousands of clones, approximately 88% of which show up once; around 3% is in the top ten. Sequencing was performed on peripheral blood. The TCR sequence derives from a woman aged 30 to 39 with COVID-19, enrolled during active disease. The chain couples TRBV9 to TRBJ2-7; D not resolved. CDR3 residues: CASSVPPLPYEQYV. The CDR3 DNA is TGTGCCAGCAGCGTCCCCCCCCTTCCTTACGAGCAGTACGTC.